Listed below are T cell receptor beta chains from one sample, sequenced in a study of blood T cell repertoires in COVID-19. Clones were read by immunoSEQ multiplex PCR, and TCRdb kept only the in-frame ones, dropping some. This sample has 30,000 to 40,000 clones, with 85% to 90% found just once. Sequencing used peripheral blood. These receptors were taken from a man in his sixties with active or convalescent COVID-19. Both conserved end residues are part of each CDR3. The D gene is left open where the match is weak. Size is stated for part of the rows, as once, few or many counts, or as a class when the clone is expanded.

j_call v_call d_call clone_size cdr3_nt cdr3_aa
TRBJ2-3 TRBV5-1 - once TGCGCCAGCAGCCCATACTCACTTACTAGCACAGATACGCAGTATTTT CASSPYSLTSTDTQYF
TRBJ1-1 TRBV7-9 TRBD1 - TGTGCCAGCAGCGCCAGACAGGGGGACACTGAAGCTTTCTTT CASSARQGDTEAFF
TRBJ2-1 TRBV9 TRBD2 - TGTGCCAGCAGCGTAATTCCTAGCGGGAGGGGTAATGAGCAGTTCTTC CASSVIPSGRGNEQFF
TRBJ1-2 TRBV5-6 TRBD1 - TGTGCCAGCAGCACCCGCGACAGGGTCTTTCGAAGTGGCTACACCTTC CASSTRDRVFRSGYTF
TRBJ2-3 TRBV28 TRBD2 - TGTGCCAGCAGTCGCTCCACGCATTATAGCGGGAGGGACACAGATACGCAGTATTTT CASSRSTHYSGRDTDTQYF
TRBJ1-2 TRBV9 - - TGTGCCAGCCGCCGGGGGGACTATGGCTACACCTTC CASRRGDYGYTF
TRBJ2-1 TRBV5-4 - - TGTGCCAGCAGCTTGGGACTTGACGTTGGAGGTGAGCAGTTCTTC CASSLGLDVGGEQFF
TRBJ2-7 TRBV6-6 - - TGTGCCAGCAGTAACAGCTACGAGCAGTACTTC CASSNSYEQYF
TRBJ1-1 TRBV3-1/TRBV3-2 TRBD1 - TGTGCCAGCAGCCAACAGGGGGCGAGGACTGAAGCTTTCTTT CASSQQGARTEAFF
TRBJ2-7 TRBV7-9 - - TGTGCCAGCAGCTTAGAAGCTGCGACAGGACTCACCTACGAGCAGTACTTC CASSLEAATGLTYEQYF
TRBJ1-4 TRBV27 - - TGTGCCAGCAGTCTTCGTGGAGGGACCTTAACTAATGAAAAACTGTTTTTT CASSLRGGTLTNEKLFF
TRBJ2-5 TRBV7-9 TRBD1 - TGTGCCAGCACCGCTATGAGACCGGGACAGGGGGTCCAAGAGACCCAGTACTTC CASTAMRPGQGVQETQYF
TRBJ2-7 TRBV5-8 - - TGTGCCAGCAGCCGGACTGGGTCGTACGAGCAGTACTTC CASSRTGSYEQYF
TRBJ2-1 TRBV23-1 - once TGCGCCAGCAGCCCCGGTACGGTCGTGCTTTACAATGAGCAGTTCTTC CASSPGTVVLYNEQFF
TRBJ2-7 TRBV27 - - TGTGCCAGCAGCAAAGGGGGAATTTCGGGGCAGTACTTC CASSKGGISGQYF
TRBJ2-2 TRBV10-3 - - TGTGCCATCAGTGAGGTTGGTAGCGGAGCCACCGGGGAGCTGTTTTTT CAISEVGSGATGELFF
TRBJ2-7 TRBV28 TRBD1 once TGTGCCAGCAGTTTACGGCCAGGGGGCCAACACGAGCAGTACTTC CASSLRPGGQHEQYF
TRBJ2-2 TRBV29-1 TRBD1 - TGCAGCGCTGGGTCTCTCTCGTGGCAGGGGGCCGGAAAGAACACCGGGGAGCTGTTTTTT CSAGSLSWQGAGKNTGELFF
TRBJ2-1 TRBV28 - - TGTGCCAGCAATACTCAATGGGGGGACAGGTTCTTC CASNTQWGDRFF
TRBJ2-7 TRBV7-3 - - TGTGCCAGCAGTCGACAAAGGGGCCACGAGCAGTACTTC CASSRQRGHEQYF
TRBJ2-5 TRBV19 TRBD2 - TGTGCCAGTACTAGCGGGAGCGTGGGAGAGACCCAGTACTTC CASTSGSVGETQYF
TRBJ2-7 TRBV20-1 TRBD1 - TGCAGTGCTAGTTCTCCGGGACAGGGTGTCTACGAGCAGTACTTC CSASSPGQGVYEQYF
TRBJ1-1 TRBV15 TRBD1 - TGTGCCACCAGCACAAGGACAGGTTCGACTGAAGCTTTCTTT CATSTRTGSTEAFF
TRBJ2-7 TRBV11-2 - once TGTGCCAGCAGCTCCTCACCGACTCACTTCTCGGACGAGCAGTACTTC CASSSSPTHFSDEQYF
TRBJ2-7 TRBV30 - - TGTGCCTGGAGAGCCTGGCGGGACTCCTACGAGCAGTACTTC CAWRAWRDSYEQYF
TRBJ2-7 TRBV3-1/TRBV3-2 - - TGTGCCAGCAGACAGACAGGTTGGGCTGTCCACGAGCAGTACTTC CASRQTGWAVHEQYF
TRBJ1-2 TRBV4-1 TRBD1 - TGCGCCAGCAGCCAAGGCGAGGGACAGGCTTCTGGCTACACCTTC CASSQGEGQASGYTF
TRBJ2-1 TRBV6-5 - - TGTGCCAGCAACGTTGCGGGTAGCTCCTACAATGAGCAGTTCTTC CASNVAGSSYNEQFF
TRBJ1-2 TRBV5-1 TRBD1 few TGCGCCAGCAGCTTACAGGGGGAATTTTATGGCTACACCTTC CASSLQGEFYGYTF
TRBJ2-7 TRBV10-3 - once TGTGCCATCAGTGGTGCGGTGGGCGAGCAGTACTTC CAISGAVGEQYF
TRBJ1-1 TRBV7-9 TRBD1 - TGTGCCAGCAGCTCCCTGGGAGCAGGAGGGACAGGGGAAGCTTTCTTT CASSSLGAGGTGEAFF
TRBJ2-5 TRBV21-1 - - TGTGCCAGCAGCAGAACTACTAGCGGGAGGGCCCTCCGGACCCAGTACTTC CASSRTTSGRALRTQYF
TRBJ1-6 TRBV5-8 - - TGTGCCAGCAGCTTGTTACGACAGCGCTCCTATAATTCACCCCTCCACTTT CASSLLRQRSYNSPLHF
TRBJ2-1 TRBV30 TRBD2 - TGTGCCTGGGGGCGTCCGGGACTAGCGCACGATGAGCAGTTCTTC CAWGRPGLAHDEQFF
TRBJ2-7 TRBV7-6 - few TGTGCCAGCAGCCAAGGTTTCGGGAGTGCCTACGAGCAGTACTTC CASSQGFGSAYEQYF
TRBJ2-7 TRBV27 TRBD1 - TGTGCCAGCCCGGGACAGGGGACTTATGGCTCCTACGAGCAGTACTTC CASPGQGTYGSYEQYF
TRBJ2-1 TRBV2 TRBD2 - TGTGCCAGCAGTTCCTCCTCAGCGGGATGGTTTCGAAATGAGCAGTTCTTC CASSSSSAGWFRNEQFF
TRBJ2-5 TRBV7-9 TRBD2 - TGTGCCAGCAGCTCCGGGACTAGCGGGACAGAGACCCAGTACTTC CASSSGTSGTETQYF
TRBJ1-6 TRBV4-3 - - TGCGCCAGCGCGGAGGGAATGTATAATTCACCCCTCCACTTT CASAEGMYNSPLHF
TRBJ1-2 TRBV28 TRBD1 - TGTGCCAGCAGCTGGAGACAGGGGGCGAGCGGCTACACCTTC CASSWRQGASGYTF
TRBJ2-7 TRBV19 - - TGTGCCAGTAGTCTGGGGGCGACGTCCTACGAGCAGTACTTC CASSLGATSYEQYF
TRBJ2-3 TRBV7-2 TRBD2 - TGTGCCAGCAGCTTAGGGGCTAGCGGGAGCGTTACGCAGTATTTT CASSLGASGSVTQYF
TRBJ2-1 TRBV4-1 - once TGCGCCAGCAGCCAACTTAGTTCGGCGGCCAATGAGCAGTTCTTC CASSQLSSAANEQFF
TRBJ2-1 TRBV3-1/TRBV3-2 TRBD2 - TGTGCCAGCAGCCAATCCGGGACTAGCTACGGACTGTTCTTC CASSQSGTSYGLFF
TRBJ2-3 TRBV7-2 - - TGTGCCAGCAGCACCTCCATGTACGGGATAAAGGCAGATACGCAGTATTTT CASSTSMYGIKADTQYF
TRBJ2-3 TRBV19 - - TGTGCCAGTAGGTGGCGGGATCAATTAGGAGCCGACACAGATACGCAGTATTTT CASRWRDQLGADTDTQYF
TRBJ1-2 TRBV5-6 - - TGTGCCAGCAGCTTTCCGACAGGAGCCCTTGGTACCTTC CASSFPTGALGTF
TRBJ2-6 TRBV6-6 - - TGTGCCAGCAGTCTAGACAGCGTGCGCTCTGGGGCCAACGTCCTGACTTTC CASSLDSVRSGANVLTF
TRBJ2-1 TRBV7-2 TRBD2 - TGTGCCAGCAGCTCCCCCCTTACTAGCGGGAGGAAGGATGAGCAGTTCTTC CASSSPLTSGRKDEQFF